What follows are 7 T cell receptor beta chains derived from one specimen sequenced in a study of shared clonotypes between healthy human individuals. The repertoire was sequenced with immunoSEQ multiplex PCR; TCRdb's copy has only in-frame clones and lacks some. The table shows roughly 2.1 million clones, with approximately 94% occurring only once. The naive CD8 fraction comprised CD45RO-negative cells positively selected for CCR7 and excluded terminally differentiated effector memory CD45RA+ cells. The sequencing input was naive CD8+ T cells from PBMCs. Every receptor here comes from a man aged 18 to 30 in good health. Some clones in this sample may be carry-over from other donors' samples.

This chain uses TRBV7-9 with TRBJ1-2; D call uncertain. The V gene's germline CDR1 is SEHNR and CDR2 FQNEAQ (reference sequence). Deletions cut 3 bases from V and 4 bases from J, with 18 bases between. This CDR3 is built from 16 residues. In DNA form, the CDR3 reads TGTGCCAGCAGCTTTTCCCCGTTGGGGTTGGGCTATGGCTACACCTTC. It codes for CASSFSPLGLGYGYTF.

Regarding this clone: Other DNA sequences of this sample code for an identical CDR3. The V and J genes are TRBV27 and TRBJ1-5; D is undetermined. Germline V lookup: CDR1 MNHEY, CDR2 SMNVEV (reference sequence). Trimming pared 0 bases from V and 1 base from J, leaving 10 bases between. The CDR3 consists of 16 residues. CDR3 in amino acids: CASSLSAGESNQPQHF. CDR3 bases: TGTGCCAGCAGTTTATCGGCCGGGGAGAGCAATCAGCCCCAGCATTTT.

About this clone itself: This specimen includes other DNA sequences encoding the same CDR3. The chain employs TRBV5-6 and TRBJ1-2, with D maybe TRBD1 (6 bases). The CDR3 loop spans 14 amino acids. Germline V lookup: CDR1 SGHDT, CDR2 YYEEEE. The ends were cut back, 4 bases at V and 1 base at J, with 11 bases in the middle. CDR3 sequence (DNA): TGTGCCAGCAGCCTCGGGGGGCGTAACTATGGCTACACCTTC. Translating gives CASSLGGRNYGYTF. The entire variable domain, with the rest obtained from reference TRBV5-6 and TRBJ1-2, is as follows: DAGVTQSPTHLIKTRGQQVTLRCSPKSGHDTVSWYQQALGQGPQFIFQYYEEEERQRGNFPDRFSGHQFPNYSSELNVNALLLGDSALYLCASSLGGRNYGYTFGSGTRLTVV.

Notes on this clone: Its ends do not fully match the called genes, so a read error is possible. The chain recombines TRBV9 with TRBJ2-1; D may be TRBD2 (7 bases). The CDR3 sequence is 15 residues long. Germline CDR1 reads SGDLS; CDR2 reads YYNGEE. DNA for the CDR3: TGTGCCAGCACCGTAGGGGGGGCCTCCTACAATGAGCAGTTCTTC. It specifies CASTVGGASYNEQFF.

The CDR3 protein is CATSGGGAYEQYF. The DNA of the CDR3 is TGTGCCACCTCGGGGGGGGGCGCCTACGAGCAGTACTTC. V usage is TRBV10-3 and J usage is TRBJ2-7, with 8 nucleotides matching TRBD2. The CDR3 has 13 residues. Unmatched junction bases numbered 7, after V lost 10 bases and J lost 2 bases. From germline, CDR1 is ENHRY and CDR2 SYGVKD.

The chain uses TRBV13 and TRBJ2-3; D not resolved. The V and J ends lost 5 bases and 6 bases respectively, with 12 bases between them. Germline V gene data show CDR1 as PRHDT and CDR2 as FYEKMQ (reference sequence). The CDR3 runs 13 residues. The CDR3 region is CASSPRIGDTQYF. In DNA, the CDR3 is TGTGCCAGCAGCCCTAGGATCGGGGATACGCAGTATTTT. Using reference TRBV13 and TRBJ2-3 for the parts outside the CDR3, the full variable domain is AAGVIQSPRHLIKEKRETATLKCYPIPRHDTVYWYQQGPGQDPQFLISFYEKMQSDKGSIPDRFSAQQFSDYHSELNMSSLELGDSALYFCASSPRIGDTQYFGPGTRLTVL.

DNA for the CDR3: TGTGCCATCAGTGAGTCTGGGTTAAGGCAGTTCTTC. Residues: CAISESGLRQFF. The rearrangement uses TRBV10-3 and TRBJ2-1; D not resolved. The CDR3 has 12 amino acids. V was pared by 0 bases and J by 12 bases, with 9 bases between. Germline CDR1 reads ENHRY; CDR2 reads SYGVKD.